Listed here are 23 T cell receptor beta chains from one sample, sequenced in a study of blood T cell repertoires in COVID-19. Produced via immunoSEQ multiplex PCR; TCRdb's table is partial and in-frame only. Of 200,000 to 250,000 clones listed, around 80% are singletons. Sequenced material: peripheral blood. The receptors shown here come from a woman older than 75 with acute or convalescent COVID-19.

The rearrangement joins TRBV28 to TRBJ2-1; TRBD2 aligns across 10 bases. Trimming removed 7 bases from V and 0 bases from J; junction bases left unmatched: 3. This CDR3 is built from 15 residues. The germline CDR1 and CDR2 sequences are MDHEN and SYDVKM. CDR3 amino acids: CASKREGSSYNEQFF. CDR3 nucleotide sequence: TGTGCCAGCAAGCGGGAGGGGAGCTCCTACAATGAGCAGTTCTTC.

This chain links TRBV5-1 with TRBJ2-5; maybe TRBD2 (5 bases). Germline V CDR1 and CDR2: SGHRS, YFSETQ. With 1 base removed from V and 5 bases from J, the gap between germline ends came to 18 bases. The CDR3 totals 16 residues. The CDR3 sequence: CASSLNSPRGMETQYF. CDR3 DNA: TGCGCCAGCAGCTTGAACAGTCCGAGAGGGATGGAGACCCAGTACTTC.

The V call is TRBV7-9, the J call TRBJ2-5; 13 bases line up with TRBD2. There are 17 residues in the CDR3. Losses at the gene ends were 5 bases for V and 4 bases for J; bases not matched to a gene: 10. The germline CDR1 and CDR2 sequences are SEHNR and FQNEAQ (reference sequence). For the CDR3, the DNA is TGTGCCAGCAGCCAGGGGGGACTAGCGGGGTGGCGAGAGACCCAGTACTTC. Its translation: CASSQGGLAGWRETQYF.

This chain uses TRBV6-5 with TRBJ2-7, with TRBD2 identical over 7 bases. The CDR3 is 15 amino acids. Germline CDR1 MNHEY, CDR2 SVGAGI. After removal of 5 bases from V and 5 bases from J, the junction contained 12 bases not matched to a gene. CDR3 sequence (DNA): TGTGCCAGCAGTATCCAGGGCGGGAGTGTCCACGAGCAGTACTTC. It yields the protein CASSIQGGSVHEQYF.

The V and J genes are TRBV18 and TRBJ1-1; 7 positions match TRBD1. With 3 bases clipped from V and 1 base from J, the junction kept 2 bases outside the gene matches. The germline V gene has CDR1 KGHSH and CDR2 LQKENI. The CDR3 covers 14 residues. CDR3 DNA: TGTGCCAGCTCACCGTCAGGGGGGAACACTGAAGCTTTCTTT. Encoded protein: CASSPSGGNTEAFF.

The genes are TRBV7-3 and TRBJ1-2, with 9 bases aligning to TRBD1. CDR1 SGHTA and CDR2 FQGTGA come from the germline V gene. The CDR3 spans 15 residues. The junction had 8 bases not matched to a gene; V was cut back by 5 bases and J by 4 bases. In DNA, the CDR3 is TGTGCCAGCAGCGCTACAGGGGGCGATATCTATGGCTACACCTTC. Protein sequence: CASSATGGDIYGYTF.

The gene calls are TRBV10-3 and TRBJ1-1; 7 bases are shared with TRBD1. The CDR3 is 14 amino acids. Looked up from germline, CDR1 is ENHRY and CDR2 is SYGVKD. Germline trimming cut 0 bases from V and 7 bases from J; bases unmatched to any gene: 5. The CDR3 DNA follows: TGTGCCATCAGTGAGTCAGCAGGGGGTGGTGAAGCTTTCTTT. Residues: CAISESAGGGEAFF.

The chain links TRBV7-6 to TRBJ1-1; 7 positions agree with TRBD1. The CDR3 runs to 13 residues. The junction had 4 bases not matched to a gene; V was cut back by 5 bases and J by 4 bases. Germline loops: CDR1 SGHVS, CDR2 FNYEAQ. CDR3 loop: CASSPTGFTEAFF. The CDR3 DNA reads TGTGCCAGCAGCCCGACAGGGTTCACTGAAGCTTTCTTT.

The chain carries TRBV9 and TRBJ1-1; 7 bases match TRBD1. Per the germline V gene, CDR1 is SGDLS and CDR2 is YYNGEE. The CDR3 sequence is 13 residues long. V gave up 8 bases and J gave up 2 bases; unmatched junction bases: 6. The CDR3 sequence is CASCRGANTEAFF. CDR3 nucleotides: TGTGCCAGTTGCAGGGGGGCAAACACTGAAGCTTTCTTT.

The chain combines TRBV11-2 with TRBJ1-4; 7 positions match TRBD1. The CDR3 is 15 amino acids. V lost 5 bases to trimming and J lost 6 bases; unmatched junction nucleotides: 9. Germline CDR1 and CDR2: SGHAT and FQNNGV. Here the CDR3 DNA reads TGTGCCAGCAGCACGTGGAGCAGGGGGGATGAAAAACTGTTTTTT. Translating gives CASSTWSRGDEKLFF.

The rearrangement joins TRBV7-3 to TRBJ2-1, with TRBD2 matching over 7 bases. Losses at the gene ends were 5 bases for V and 0 bases for J; bases not matched to a gene: 1. The CDR3 extends over 14 amino acids. Germline-derived CDR1 and CDR2 are SGHTA and FQGTGA. CDR3 amino acids: CASSREGSYNEQFF. CDR3 bases: TGTGCCAGCAGCAGGGAGGGCTCCTACAATGAGCAGTTCTTC.

The chain couples TRBV7-9 to TRBJ2-7, with D unresolved. The germline gives CDR1 SEHNR, CDR2 FQNEAQ (reference sequence). The CDR3 is made up of 14 amino acids. V dropped 5 bases and J dropped 4 bases, with 15 bases sitting between them. The CDR3 loop is CASSTLGGPYEQYF. CDR3 DNA: TGTGCCAGCAGCACGCTTGGCGGCCCTTACGAGCAGTACTTC.

The genes are TRBV27 and TRBJ2-7, with a possible D match to TRBD1 (5 bases). V was cut by 4 bases and J by 4 bases, with 20 bases left in between. Germline loops: CDR1 MNHEY, CDR2 SMNVEV (reference sequence). This CDR3 is built from 16 residues. The CDR3 DNA reads TGTGCCAGCAGTTCCAGGGCTATCTCTCCCTCATACGAGCAGTACTTC. This gives the protein CASSSRAISPSYEQYF.

The genes are TRBV28 and TRBJ2-7, with TRBD1 identical over 10 bases. Losses at the gene ends were 2 bases for V and 2 bases for J; bases not matched to a gene: 3. There are 15 residues in the CDR3. Germline CDR1 MDHEN, CDR2 SYDVKM. The CDR3 sequence: CASSLGGTGAYEQYF. CDR3 bases: TGTGCCAGCAGTTTAGGTGGGACAGGGGCCTACGAGCAGTACTTC.

The V call is TRBV4-1, the J call TRBJ2-3; 11 positions agree with TRBD2. Germline lookup yields CDR1 MGHRA and CDR2 YSYEKL. The V gene end was trimmed by 2 bases and the J gene end by 2 bases; junction bases not matched to a gene: 6. The CDR3 contains 17 residues. Written as DNA, the CDR3 is TGCGCCAGCAGCCAACTAGCGGGGGGCGGGCCCACAGATACGCAGTATTTT. It yields the protein CASSQLAGGGPTDTQYF.

The chain uses TRBV19 and TRBJ2-7; D is unresolved. Germline loops: CDR1 LNHDA, CDR2 SQIVND (reference sequence). V lost 3 bases and J 7 bases, leaving 13 bases between the germline ends. The CDR3 contains 13 residues. The CDR3 nucleotides read TGTGCCAGTAGTATTGCTAGGATCGGTGAGCAGTACTTC. This sequence encodes CASSIARIGEQYF.

The rearrangement links TRBV5-1 to TRBJ1-2; 8 bases agree with TRBD1. The germline gives CDR1 SGHRS, CDR2 YFSETQ. Losses at the gene ends were 1 base for V and 8 bases for J; bases not matched to a gene: 7. The CDR3 is 14 residues long. CDR3 protein: CASSLTGGTFGYTF. DNA of the CDR3: TGCGCCAGCAGCTTGACAGGGGGGACCTTCGGCTACACCTTC.

The chain is built from TRBV19 and TRBJ1-4; possible D gene TRBD1, 6 bases. Germline V gives CDR1 LNHDA, CDR2 SQIVND (reference sequence). This CDR3 has 15 amino acids. With 3 bases removed from V and 8 bases from J, the gap between germline ends came to 16 bases. CDR3 in amino acids: CASSIMTGAREKLFF. CDR3 DNA sequence: TGTGCCAGTAGTATCATGACAGGCGCGAGGGAAAAACTGTTTTTT.

The rearrangement links TRBV10-3 to TRBJ2-5, with 10 bases that match TRBD1. Germline values: CDR1 ENHRY, CDR2 SYGVKD. J lost 4 bases, V lost 0 bases, and 2 bases had no gene match. The CDR3 length is 15 residues. The CDR3 DNA follows: TGTGCCATCAGTGAGTCCGACAGGGGGCGAGAGACCCAGTACTTC. It yields the protein CAISESDRGRETQYF.

In its sample, this clone was seen a few times. The chain recombines TRBV5-1 with TRBJ1-6; the D gene is possibly TRBD1 (5 bases). CDR3 length: 14 amino acids. The germline gives CDR1 SGHRS, CDR2 YFSETQ. With 5 bases removed from V and 3 bases from J, the gap between germline ends came to 9 bases. CDR3 sequence reads: CASRIGGYNSPLHF. CDR3 DNA: TGCGCCAGCAGGATCGGGGGCTATAATTCACCCCTCCACTTT.

V gene TRBV5-4 combines with J gene TRBJ2-1, with D possibly matching TRBD2 (5 bases). The CDR3 has 15 residues. V dropped 0 bases and J dropped 0 bases, with 7 bases sitting between them. CDR1 is SGHNT, CDR2 YYREEE, per germline (reference sequence). The CDR3 region is CASSLGRSSYNEQFF. In DNA, the CDR3 is TGTGCCAGCAGCTTGGGGAGGAGCTCCTACAATGAGCAGTTCTTC.

The V call is TRBV4-1, the J call TRBJ2-5, with D possibly matching TRBD2 (5 bases). CDR3 size: 18 residues. CDR1 MGHRA and CDR2 YSYEKL come from the germline V gene. The germline V and J ends were trimmed by 0 bases and 5 bases, with 22 bases remaining between them. As DNA, the CDR3 is TGCGCCAGCAGCCAAGATTTGCGGGCGGCTGGCGTCCGGGAGACCCAGTACTTC. Amino acid sequence: CASSQDLRAAGVRETQYF.

The V gene is TRBV18, the J gene TRBJ1-3; possibly TRBD1 for D (6 bases). Per the germline V gene, CDR1 is KGHSH and CDR2 is LQKENI. V was shortened by 6 bases and J by 3 bases, with 12 bases between the two germline ends. The length of the CDR3 is 14 residues. The CDR3 protein is CASSLQGGGNTIYF. As DNA, the CDR3 is TGTGCCAGCTCCTTACAGGGTGGTGGAAACACCATATATTTT.